Listed here is a single T cell receptor (beta chain). Its antigen remains unidentified. This entry is derived from a study of T cell responses to AZD1222 COVID-19 vaccine. Overall study results and limits: The span of vaccine-associated CD4 TCRs extended across spike, with dominance at 160-218 and 743-854. Repertoire sampling occurred only after the peak T cell response. A mostly white British donor set with more females was recruited, and clonal diversity was possibly underestimated.

Clones were sequenced by immunoSEQ multiplex PCR, and TCRdb holds only the in-frame ones, with some missing. The sample contains about 130,000 clones, over 75% of which appear only once. V lost 1 base, J lost 3 bases, and 13 bases lay in between. The CDR3 length is 16 residues. Germline-derived CDR1 and CDR2 are LGHNA and YSLEER. This material consisted of peripheral blood, taken on day 0 of AZD1222 vaccination. This sequence was found in an adult in good health. The chain carries TRBV4-3 and TRBJ1-3; D is ambiguous. Written as DNA, the CDR3 is TGCGCCAGCAGCCAAGGGGCCCAGGTCAATGGAAACACCATATATTTT. Translated: CASSQGAQVNGNTIYF.